This record concerns one T cell receptor beta chain sequence. Its antigen is as yet unknown. The data originate from a study of vaccination effects on CD4 cells after COVID-19. For the study at large: Antigen-specific CD4+ T cells expanded by the ViraFEST assay with viral peptide pools were then sequenced. Participants each got two BNT162b2 or mRNA-1273 vaccine doses.

TCRdb keeps only in-frame clones here, not all; method: immunoSEQ multiplex PCR. The data show some 28,000 clones, roughly 60% seen once. CDR1 and CDR2 (germline): SGHRS, YFSETQ. This CDR3 contains 14 residues. V was shortened by 3 bases and J by 1 base, with 11 bases between the two germline ends. The culture ran for roughly ten days, and then CD4+ T cells were isolated. Sequencing was performed on CD4+ T cells from PBMCs cultured without peptide, taken before COVID-19 vaccination. The TCR comes from a human donor who received a COVID-19 vaccine. This rearrangement joins TRBV5-1 to TRBJ2-7, with D maybe TRBD2 (6 bases). CDR3 bases: TGCGCCAGCAGCTCGCCGGAGGGGTCCTACGAGCAGTACTTC. Protein: CASSSPEGSYEQYF.